The T cell receptor (beta chain) described here comes from a study of CD8+CD57+ T cells in acquired aplastic anemia. Study overall: The study obtained an average of about 3.4 ug of DNA from sorted CD4+ and CD8+ cells. General study findings and limits: With respect to CD8+ Simpson's diversity, patients and controls did not differ significantly. Overlapping CD8+ CDR3 repertoires of patients and controls contained roughly 29 shared sequences.

This clonotype came up many times. Its cognate antigen is unknown. For CDR3 and TCR beta VDJ profiling, genomic DNA was the template used. TCRdb called the reads again in MiXCR, with one record for every CDR3 protein. The table records fewer than 250,000 distinct CDR3 sequences, less than 70% of them present only once. CDR1 and CDR2 (germline): MNHEY, SVGAGI. This CDR3 has 15 residues. The trim removed 4 bases at V and 7 bases at J, leaving 12 bases unmatched. The chain carries TRBV6-5 and TRBJ1-2, with TRBD1 matching 7 bases. This receptor was obtained from a human donor in good health, serving as a control. Sequenced: sorted CD4+, CD8+, or CD8+CD57+ T cells (not recorded which) from PBMCs. CDR3 protein: CASSFGDRVSLGYTF. Written as DNA, the CDR3 is TGTGCCAGCAGTTTCGGGGACAGAGTGTCGCTTGGCTACACCTTC.